This entry lists 23 T cell receptor beta chains sequenced from one sample in a study of regulatory T cells in long-lasting Graves disease. CDR3-region Arm-PCR and iRepertoire HTBI primers produced the TCR beta libraries. TCRdb re-called the multiplex PCR reads with MiXCR, one entry per CDR3 protein. The sample contains a few hundred thousand distinct CDR3 sequences, about a sixth of which appear only once. Sample time point: newly diagnosed GD, antithyroid drugs for less than 3 months. PBMCs provided the RNA from which the TCR library was made. The data were also submitted as part of a second study, on T cells in Graves' hyperthyroidism and ophthalmopathy.

Here the sequenced sample was peripheral blood mononuclear cells (PBMCs), taken at new diagnosis, from a patient treated with antithyroid drugs. The source of these receptors is a man in his forties with Graves disease.

This CDR3 is CASRRNGGSQETQYF. The CDR3 coding sequence is TGCGCCAGCAGGAGGAACGGAGGAAGTCAAGAGACCCAGTACTTC. V and J are TRBV5-1 and TRBJ2-5; D may be TRBD2 (5 bases). This CDR3 has 15 residues. V shed 5 bases and J shed 2 bases, with 16 bases lying between them. Germline V CDR1 and CDR2: SGHRS, YFSETQ.

This clonotype was picked up many times. The V call is TRBV10-3, the J call TRBJ1-5; D is possibly TRBD1 (6 bases). The CDR3 consists of 16 residues. CDR1 is ENHRY, CDR2 SYGVKD, per germline. V lost 2 bases and J 5 bases, leaving 16 bases between the germline ends. The CDR3 bases are TGTGCCATCAGTGAGAGGTTCGGCAGGGGAGATCAGCCCCAGCATTTT. This gives the protein CAISERFGRGDQPQHF.

The V gene is TRBV6-2 or TRBV6-3, the J gene TRBJ1-2, with 7 nucleotides matching TRBD1. The junction had 7 bases not matched to a gene; V was cut back by 5 bases and J by 4 bases. CDR1 MNHEY and CDR2 SVGEGT come from the germline V gene. The CDR3 totals 14 residues. CDR3 DNA sequence: TGTGCCAGCAGTGAAAAGGGACAGTTCTATGGCTACACCTTC. Its protein product is CASSEKGQFYGYTF.

This clonotype was detected many times. This chain uses TRBV18 with TRBJ2-5; D is uncertain. V lost 5 bases, J lost 4 bases, and 11 bases lay in between. Per germline, CDR1 KGHSH and CDR2 LQKENI. This CDR3 region has 13 residues. The CDR3 spells CASSTGLLETQYF. The CDR3 DNA is TGTGCCAGCTCAACCGGGCTCCTAGAGACCCAGTACTTC.

V is TRBV7-6 and J is TRBJ2-3; D may be TRBD2 (6 bases). Germline V gene lookup returns CDR1 SGHVS and CDR2 FNYEAQ. This CDR3 is built from 15 residues. Trimming stripped 1 base from V and 5 bases from J, with 13 bases between. As DNA, the CDR3 is TGTGCCAGCAGCTTAGTTGGGACGCGGGGAGATACGCAGTATTTT. The encoded protein is CASSLVGTRGDTQYF.

About this clonotype itself: A single base is all that separates this from a far larger clone, so a read error is likely. The rearrangement joins TRBV7-2 to TRBJ2-1, with a weak D call TRBD1 (5 bases). The CDR3 has 15 residues. Germline V CDR1 and CDR2: SGHTA, FQGNSA. CDR3 DNA: TGTGCCAGCAGCGACCTCGCTGGGGCCCCGGGCGAGCAGTCCTTC. This encodes CASSDLAGAPGEQSF. Filled out from reference TRBV7-2 and TRBJ2-1, the complete variable domain reads GAGVSQSPSNKVTEKGKDVELRCDPISGHTALYWYRQSLGQGLEFLIYFQGNSAPDKSGLPSDRFSAERTGGSVSTLTIQRTQQEDSAVYLCASSDLAGAPGEQSFGPGTRLTVL.

This clonotype is a singleton in its sample. The chain combines TRBV30 with TRBJ2-4, with 11 nucleotides matching TRBD1. V lost 4 bases to trimming and J lost 5 bases; unmatched junction nucleotides: 22. This CDR3 has 20 residues. CDR1 is GTSNPN, CDR2 SVGIG, per germline (reference sequence). For the CDR3, the DNA is TGTGCCTGGACCTACAAGACAGGACAGGGGGCGTTTAGTGGTGAAAACATTCAGTACTTC. It specifies CAWTYKTGQGAFSGENIQYF.

This rearrangement joins TRBV2 to TRBJ1-2, with D possibly matching TRBD1 (6 bases). This CDR3 region has 14 residues. From germline, CDR1 is SNHLY and CDR2 FYNNEI. With 6 bases removed from V and 3 bases from J, the gap between germline ends came to 14 bases. The CDR3 nucleotides are TGTGCCAGCAGCAAGGGGGGGGTGGACTATGGCTACACCTTC. The encoded protein is CASSKGGVDYGYTF.

This clonotype was counted between two and nine times. J is TRBJ2-1 and V is TRBV6-5, with a tentative D call TRBD1 (6 bases). The germline gives CDR1 MNHEY, CDR2 SVGAGI. V lost 0 bases and J 12 bases, leaving 27 bases between the germline ends. This CDR3 has 18 residues. This CDR3 is CASSYSPTGNLSPGMQFF. Written as DNA, the CDR3 is TGTGCCAGCAGTTACTCCCCAACAGGGAACCTCTCCCCCGGTATGCAGTTCTTC.

This chain links TRBV6-1 with TRBJ2-2, with D uncertain. Germline CDR1 is MNHNS and CDR2 is SASEGT. This CDR3 is built from 15 residues. The germline V and J ends were trimmed by 0 bases and 6 bases, with 11 bases remaining between them. CDR3 nucleotides: TGTGCCAGCAGTGAAGCGCCAGGAACCCCCGGGGAGCTGTTTTTT. Translating gives CASSEAPGTPGELFF.

At least ten counts were recorded for this clonotype. The chain couples TRBV7-7 to TRBJ2-7, with TRBD1 identical over 10 bases. This CDR3 is built from 15 residues. The germline V gene has CDR1 SSHAT and CDR2 FNYEAQ (reference sequence). Trimming took 5 bases from V and 3 from J; bases not matched to a gene: 7. DNA for the CDR3: TGTGCCAGCAGCCCAGGGGACAGGGGACACTACGAGCAGTACTTC. It encodes CASSPGDRGHYEQYF. The full variable domain, its missing parts supplied by reference TRBV7-7 and TRBJ2-7, is GAGVSQSPRYKVTKRGQDVTLRCDPISSHATLYWYQQALGQGPEFLTYFNYEAQPDKSGLPSDRFSAERPEGSISTLTIQRTEQRDSAMYRCASSPGDRGHYEQYFGPGTRLTVT.

The V gene is TRBV6-2 or TRBV6-3, the J gene TRBJ2-7, with 10 bases aligning to TRBD1. There are 14 residues in the CDR3. Trimming cost V 8 bases and J 6 bases; bases outside gene matches: 10. Germline CDR1 MNHEY, CDR2 SVGEGT. As DNA, the CDR3 is TGTGCCAGCGACTCCCTAGACAGGGGGCCCGAGCAGTACTTC. Residues: CASDSLDRGPEQYF.

The chain uses TRBV6-1 and TRBJ2-3; perhaps TRBD1 as D (5 bases). The CDR3 length is 13 residues. V dropped 4 bases and J dropped 8 bases, with 13 bases sitting between them. Germline CDR1 is MNHNS and CDR2 is SASEGT. The CDR3 loop is CASSVAGMATQYF. DNA for the CDR3: TGTGCCAGCAGTGTCGCAGGGATGGCTACGCAGTATTTT.

This clonotype was recorded many times. The chain joins TRBV27 to TRBJ2-3, with D tentatively TRBD1 (6 bases). The CDR3 is made up of 14 amino acids. With 3 bases removed from V and 2 bases from J, the gap between germline ends came to 9 bases. Germline-derived CDR1 and CDR2 are MNHEY and SMNVEV (reference sequence). Written as DNA, the CDR3 is TGTGCCAGCAGTTTGGACAGACACACAGATACGCAGTATTTT. Amino acids: CASSLDRHTDTQYF.

Notes on this clonotype: At one end the junction does not follow the germline gene, possibly because of a read error. This sequence joins TRBV10-3 and TRBJ2-7; the match to TRBD2 covers 8 bases. Germline loops: CDR1 ENHRY, CDR2 SYGVKD. The CDR3 consists of 15 residues. CDR3 nucleotides: TGTGCCAGCAGTTACTCGACGGGGGGGCCAGGAGATCCGTACTTC. Translated, it gives CASSYSTGGPGDPYF.

This clonotype was counted between two and nine times. The rearrangement links TRBV29-1 to TRBJ2-3; 10 bases line up with TRBD1. The germline CDR1 and CDR2 sequences are SQVTM and ANQGSEA. Trimming at V came to 2 bases and at J to 4 bases, leaving 15 bases not matched to a gene. This CDR3 spans 18 amino acids. CDR3 sequence: CSVERFLMSGQGSDTQYF. For the CDR3, the DNA is TGCAGCGTTGAAAGGTTTCTTATGTCGGGACAGGGGTCAGATACGCAGTATTTT.

This clonotype was recorded many times. The chain is built from TRBV9 and TRBJ2-5; unclear D gene. Trimming stripped 0 bases from V and 0 bases from J, with 9 bases between. The CDR3 is 15 amino acids. CDR1 is SGDLS, CDR2 YYNGEE, per germline. The CDR3 spells CASSVATAYQETQYF. CDR3 nucleotide sequence: TGTGCCAGCAGCGTAGCTACAGCCTACCAAGAGACCCAGTACTTC. The full variable domain, completed using reference TRBV9 and TRBJ2-5, is DSGVTQTPKHLITATGQRVTLRCSPRSGDLSVYWYQQSLDQGLQFLIQYYNGEERAKGNILERFSAQQFPDLHSELNLSSLELGDSALYFCASSVATAYQETQYFGPGTRLLVL.

This clonotype was seen only a few times. The chain joins TRBV10-3 to TRBJ1-2; D unclear. CDR1 and CDR2 from the germline V gene are ENHRY and SYGVKD. Trimming removed 2 bases from V and 1 base from J, with 5 bases in between. The CDR3 is 13 residues long. CDR3 amino acids: CAISEGFNYGYTF. The CDR3 region has the DNA TGTGCCATCAGTGAGGGATTTAACTATGGCTACACCTTC.

This clonotype was counted only a few times. The chain recombines TRBV24-1 with TRBJ2-3; 7 positions match TRBD2. The CDR3 covers 16 residues. In germline, CDR1 is KGHDR, CDR2 SFDVKD. With 1 base clipped from V and 3 bases from J, the junction kept 6 bases outside the gene matches. The CDR3 loop is CATSDFASGGTDTQYF. In nucleotides, the CDR3 is TGTGCCACCAGTGATTTTGCTAGCGGTGGGACAGATACGCAGTATTTT.

Ten or more counts support this clonotype. The gene calls are TRBV12-3 or TRBV12-4 and TRBJ2-6; D remains unclear. CDR3 size: 15 residues. Deletions cut 3 bases from V and 1 base from J, with 7 bases between. CDR3 region: CASSLHGSGANVLTF. The CDR3 nucleotides read TGTGCCAGCAGTTTGCACGGATCTGGGGCCAACGTCCTGACTTTC.

This clonotype was recorded many times. The chain has TRBV28 and TRBJ1-5; D gene ambiguous. The V end lost 6 bases, the J end lost 0 bases, and 12 bases lay between the germline ends. The CDR3 is 15 residues long. CDR1 and CDR2 (germline): MDHEN, SYDVKM. The CDR3 nucleotides are TGTGCCAGCAGCGGCACTTCTTATAGCAATCAGCCCCAGCATTTT. Its translation: CASSGTSYSNQPQHF.

The chain recombines TRBV7-6 with TRBJ2-7; TRBD2 might be the D (6 bases). Germline CDR1 SGHVS, CDR2 FNYEAQ. This CDR3 is 13 amino acids long. Trimming took 5 bases from V and 2 from J, leaving 10 bases between them. The CDR3 region is CASSLEGPYEQYF. In nucleotides, the CDR3 is TGTGCCAGCAGCCTGGAGGGTCCCTACGAGCAGTACTTC.

This clonotype was seen many times. V usage is TRBV28 and J usage is TRBJ2-7; D possibly uses TRBD1 or TRBD2 (5 bases each). CDR1 is MDHEN, CDR2 SYDVKM, per germline. V was cut by 5 bases and J by 0 bases, with 11 bases left in between. The length of the CDR3 is 14 residues. CDR3 DNA sequence: TGTGCCAGCAGTACCTTTGGGACCTCCTACGAGCAGTACTTC. This gives the protein CASSTFGTSYEQYF.